One sample yielded the 5 T cell receptor beta chains listed below, sequenced in a study of cytomegalovirus exposure and HLA in healthy donors. PCR used 60 Vbeta primers and 13 Jbeta primers. TCRdb's copy holds only in-frame clones and misses some; the assay was immunoSEQ multiplex PCR. The repertoire holds around 150,000 clones, over 65% seen once, with 1.8% in the top ten. The sample taken for sequencing was PBMCs. All receptors derive from a female donor in good health and CMV-seropositive.

This clone has a handful of counts. The chain links TRBV7-2 to TRBJ2-5; 9 bases agree with TRBD1. This CDR3 region has 16 residues. V lost 5 bases, J lost 1 base, and 8 bases stayed unmatched. Germline loops: CDR1 SGHTA, CDR2 FQGNSA. CDR3 in DNA: TGTGCCAGCAGCCCGGACAGGGGAGGGATCCAAGAGACCCAGTACTTC. Protein product: CASSPDRGGIQETQYF.

The chain combines TRBV18 with TRBJ1-1; possible D gene TRBD1, 5 bases. This CDR3 region has 13 residues. The V end lost 3 bases, the J end lost 2 bases, and 7 bases lay between the germline ends. Germline assignment: CDR1 KGHSH and CDR2 LQKENI. CDR3 amino acids: CASSPTDNTEAFF. CDR3 in DNA: TGTGCCAGCTCACCGACAGATAACACTGAAGCTTTCTTT.

The chain recombines TRBV7-9 with TRBJ2-3; 13 bases line up with TRBD2. Germline V gene sequence: CDR1 SEHNR, CDR2 FQNEAQ (reference sequence). V dropped 5 bases and J dropped 2; count of bases not matched to a gene: 4. The CDR3 has 16 amino acids. The CDR3 protein is CASSPGTSGATDTQYF. For the CDR3, the DNA is TGTGCCAGCAGCCCGGGGACTAGCGGGGCCACAGATACGCAGTATTTT.

The chain is built from TRBV10-3 and TRBJ2-1; a weak D match, TRBD2 (7 bases). The CDR3 is made up of 15 amino acids. Germline CDR1 reads ENHRY; CDR2 reads SYGVKD. Trimming removed 3 bases at V and 6 bases at J, with 15 bases between. The CDR3 DNA reads as TGTGCCATCAGTGACGGGGGAGGGGGGGGCAATGAGCAGTTCTTC. Its protein product is CAISDGGGGGNEQFF.

The V gene is TRBV6-1, the J gene TRBJ2-7; D might be TRBD1 (6 bases). The CDR3 is made up of 15 amino acids. V shed 4 bases and J shed 1 base, with 14 bases lying between them. In germline, CDR1 is MNHNS, CDR2 SASEGT. The DNA of the CDR3 is TGTGCCAGCAGTGGAGAAGACAGGATATCCTACGAGCAGTACTTC. Its translation is CASSGEDRISYEQYF.